This T cell receptor (beta chain) was obtained from a study of human T cells and chemical hapten exposure. Background on the study: Donors were sensitized with 2% DPC on the upper inner arm. Patches with 0.01% DPC went on the upper back, and the tests were read at 6 days. Diphenylcyclopropenone, dosed weekly to the scalp, was given to patients throughout the roughly 24-week study.

CDR3 length equals 14 residues. Trimming pared 6 bases from V and 0 bases from J, leaving 12 bases between. Germline V gene sequence: CDR1 SQVTM, CDR2 ANQGSEA. Using its own MiXCR run on the RACE reads, TCRdb lists one record per CDR3 protein. Of approximately 88,000 distinct CDR3 sequences detected, 10% to 15% appear once; the ten largest clones hold under 6%. Described time point: patch test 3, about 24 weeks after DPC sensitization. Treatment of the sample: therapeutic diphenylcyclopropenone sensitization with weekly scalp DPC. This material consisted of whole blood, taken in connection with sensitization to the hapten diphenylcyclopropenone (DPC). This sequence originates from a woman aged 50 to 65 with alopecia areata. Some clones in this sample may be carry-over from other donors' samples. The rearrangement uses TRBV29-1 and TRBJ2-1; D is perhaps TRBD1 or TRBD2 (5 bases each). CDR3 protein: CSVLVRGSYNEQFF. CDR3 bases: TGCAGCGTCCTAGTGAGGGGCTCCTACAATGAGCAGTTCTTC.